These 8 T cell receptor beta chains were all obtained from the same sample, sequenced in a study of neurological immune-mediated disorders. Via MiXCR, TCRdb re-called the 5' RACE reads, giving one row per CDR3 protein. The sample has some 57,000 distinct CDR3 sequences, under 5.5% seen once; the top ten hold 3.4%. Sequences were obtained from PBMCs. The receptors originated from a woman between 50 and 59 years old with multiple sclerosis.

This clonotype has ten or more counts. This rearrangement joins TRBV5-1 to TRBJ2-3; possible D gene TRBD1, 5 bases. The germline gives CDR1 SGHRS, CDR2 YFSETQ. Trimming shortened V by 1 base and J by 5 bases, and 11 bases separated the two germline ends. There are 14 residues in the CDR3. In DNA form, the CDR3 reads TGCGCCAGCAGCTTGATCTTGGGGCAAGATACGCAGTATTTT. This encodes CASSLILGQDTQYF.

This clonotype was recorded many times. This chain uses TRBV10-3 with TRBJ2-1, with D possibly TRBD1 on 5 matching bases. The ends were cut back, 3 bases at V and 4 bases at J, with 16 bases in the middle. The CDR3 extends over 16 amino acids. Germline V CDR1 and CDR2: ENHRY, SYGVKD. The CDR3 nucleotides are TGTGCCATCAGTGAATTAGGGGCCGCCGGGTACAATGAGCAGTTCTTC. Amino acid sequence: CAISELGAAGYNEQFF.

This clonotype was counted only a few times. The chain links TRBV20-1 to TRBJ2-7; no clear D gene. There are 13 residues in the CDR3. Trimming stripped 6 bases from V and 0 bases from J, with 12 bases between. Germline V CDR1 and CDR2: DFQATT, SNEGSKA (reference sequence). CDR3 nucleotide sequence: TGCAGTGCCCTAGGTGGTTACTCCTACGAGCAGTACTTC. It translates to CSALGGYSYEQYF.

In this sample, this clonotype turned up a few times. A single base separates this from a much larger clone, so it may be a read error. The chain joins TRBV7-8 to TRBJ2-1; the D gene is possibly TRBD1 (5 bases). CDR1 SGHVS and CDR2 FQNEAQ come from the germline V gene. The CDR3 has 13 residues. Trimming took 5 bases from V and 9 from J, leaving 14 bases between them. DNA of the CDR3: TGTGCCAGCAGCCCCAAGGGGTACGGTGAGCAGTTCTTC. This codes for CASSPKGYGEQFF.

In its sample, this clonotype was seen many times. The genes are TRBV24-1 and TRBJ2-2; D may be TRBD1 (6 bases). The germline CDR1 and CDR2 sequences are KGHDR and SFDVKD. V was cut by 2 bases and J by 3 bases, with 18 bases left in between. This CDR3 has 18 residues. This CDR3 is CATSDSRMTGGYTGELFF. The CDR3 region has the DNA TGTGCCACCAGTGATTCCAGAATGACAGGAGGATACACCGGGGAGCTGTTTTTT.

The chain couples TRBV5-1 to TRBJ1-1; D unclear. Trimming shortened V by 1 base and J by 4 bases, and 5 bases separated the two germline ends. Germline values: CDR1 SGHRS, CDR2 YFSETQ. CDR3 length: 12 residues. CDR3 in DNA: TGCGCCAGCAGCTTGCCTGGCACTGAAGCTTTCTTT. Amino acid sequence: CASSLPGTEAFF.

This clonotype showed up many times. This rearrangement joins TRBV3-1 to TRBJ1-3, with D hard to call. The CDR3 loop spans 13 amino acids. Between the trimmed V and J ends, which lost 2 bases and 3 bases, there was a span of 5 bases. CDR1 and CDR2 (germline): LGHDT, YNNKEL (reference sequence). CDR3: CASSQWGGNTIYF. Here the CDR3 DNA reads TGTGCCAGCAGCCAATGGGGTGGAAACACCATATATTTT.

This clonotype showed up many times. The rearrangement joins TRBV28 to TRBJ2-3; tentatively, D is TRBD1 (5 bases). This CDR3 contains 17 residues. V was cut by 6 bases and J by 4 bases, with 23 bases left in between. Looked up from germline, CDR1 is MDHEN and CDR2 is SYDVKM. The CDR3 coding sequence is TGTGCCAGCAGCCAAGACCCCTCTCACAGGATGGCAGATACGCAGTATTTT. It specifies CASSQDPSHRMADTQYF.